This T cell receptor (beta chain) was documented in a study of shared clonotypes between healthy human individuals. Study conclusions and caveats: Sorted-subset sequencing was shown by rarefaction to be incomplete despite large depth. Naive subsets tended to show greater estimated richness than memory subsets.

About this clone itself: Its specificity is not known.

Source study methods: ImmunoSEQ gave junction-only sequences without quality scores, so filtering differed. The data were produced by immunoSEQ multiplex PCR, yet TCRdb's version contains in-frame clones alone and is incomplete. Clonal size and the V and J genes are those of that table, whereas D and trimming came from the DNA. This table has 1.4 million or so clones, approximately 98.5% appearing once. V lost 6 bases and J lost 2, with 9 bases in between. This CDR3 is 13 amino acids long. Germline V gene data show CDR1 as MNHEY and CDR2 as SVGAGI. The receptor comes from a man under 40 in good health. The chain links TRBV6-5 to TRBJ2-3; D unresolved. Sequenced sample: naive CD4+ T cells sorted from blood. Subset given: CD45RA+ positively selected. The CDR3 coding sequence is TGTGCCAGCAGATCGGTCGACACAGATACGCAGTATTTT. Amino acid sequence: CASRSVDTDTQYF.